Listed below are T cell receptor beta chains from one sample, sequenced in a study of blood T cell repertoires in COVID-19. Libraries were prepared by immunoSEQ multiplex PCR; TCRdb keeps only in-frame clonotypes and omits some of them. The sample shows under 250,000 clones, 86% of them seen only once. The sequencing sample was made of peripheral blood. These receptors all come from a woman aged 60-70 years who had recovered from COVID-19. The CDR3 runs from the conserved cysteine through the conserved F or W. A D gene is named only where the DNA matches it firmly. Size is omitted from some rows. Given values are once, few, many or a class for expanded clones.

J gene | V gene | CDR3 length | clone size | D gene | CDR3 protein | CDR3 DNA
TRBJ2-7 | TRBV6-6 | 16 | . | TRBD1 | CASSYSMGQGSHEQYF | TGTGCCAGCAGTTACTCGATGGGACAGGGGTCGCACGAGCAGTACTTC
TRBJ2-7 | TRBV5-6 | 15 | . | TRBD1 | CASSFIATGDYEQYF | TGTGCCAGCAGCTTTATAGCAACAGGGGATTACGAGCAGTACTTC
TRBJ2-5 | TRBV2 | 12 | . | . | CASKLEAETQYF | TGTGCCAGCAAACTCGAGGCAGAAACCCAGTACTTC
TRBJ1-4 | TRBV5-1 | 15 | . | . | CASSLAGGGNEKLFF | TGCGCCAGCAGCTTGGCTGGGGGGGGTAATGAAAAACTGTTTTTT
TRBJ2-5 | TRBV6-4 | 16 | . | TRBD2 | CASSDARGGHCETQYF | TGTGCCAGCAGTGACGCGCGGGGGGGCCATTGTGAGACCCAGTACTTC
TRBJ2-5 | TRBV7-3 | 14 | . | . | CASSLSGGRETQYF | TGTGCCAGCAGCTTATCGGGGGGCCGAGAGACCCAGTACTTC
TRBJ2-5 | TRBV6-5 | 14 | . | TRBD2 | CASSRGGLGGTQYF | TGTGCCAGCAGCCGGGGGGGCCTCGGGGGGACCCAGTACTTC
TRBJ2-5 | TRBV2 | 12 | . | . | CASVVGGQTQYF | TGTGCCAGCGTAGTAGGAGGACAGACCCAGTACTTC
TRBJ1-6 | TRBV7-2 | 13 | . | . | CASSLSGASPLHF | TGTGCCAGCAGCTTATCAGGGGCGTCACCCCTCCACTTT
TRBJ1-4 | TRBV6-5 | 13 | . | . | CATKEGRNEKLFF | TGTGCCACTAAGGAGGGGAGAAATGAAAAACTGTTTTTT
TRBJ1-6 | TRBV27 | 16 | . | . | CASSPTKSSYNSPLHF | TGTGCCAGCAGCCCTACGAAGAGCTCCTATAATTCACCCCTCCACTTT
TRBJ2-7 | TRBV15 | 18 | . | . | CATSRDRGGPGGLYEQYF | TGTGCCACCAGCAGAGATCGGGGAGGTCCAGGGGGACTCTACGAGCAGTACTTC
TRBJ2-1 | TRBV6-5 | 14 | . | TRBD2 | CASGREFSYNEQFF | TGTGCCAGCGGGAGGGAATTCTCCTACAATGAGCAGTTCTTC
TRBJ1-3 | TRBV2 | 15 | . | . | CASSRQALSGNTIYF | TGTGCCAGCAGTAGACAGGCCCTCTCTGGAAACACCATATATTTT
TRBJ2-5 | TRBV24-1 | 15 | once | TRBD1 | CATSPGQGPQETQYF | TGTGCCACCAGTCCTGGACAGGGACCGCAAGAGACCCAGTACTTC
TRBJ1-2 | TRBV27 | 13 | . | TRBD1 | CASRLTGGGGYTF | TGTGCCAGCAGACTGACAGGGGGTGGCGGCTACACCTTC
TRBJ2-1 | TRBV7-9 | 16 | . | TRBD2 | CASSSTGGSSYNEQFF | TGTGCCAGCAGCTCGACCGGGGGGAGCTCCTACAATGAGCAGTTCTTC